This T cell receptor beta chain was sequenced during a study of CD8+ T cells in alopecia areata (dated by TCRdb to 2016 to 2019). Regarding the complete study: The treated patients, all with moderate-to-severe alopecia areata, were enrolled in an open-label pilot trial of oral tofacitinib given at 5 to 10 mg twice daily. Patients received tofacitinib for 6 to 18 months and were then followed off drug for 6 months to check for delayed response and recurrence. In treated patients, disease severity was measured using the SALT score, which gives the percentage of scalp surface area affected. In both human patients and the C3H/HeJ mouse model, the study applied high-throughput TCRbeta sequencing to look at T cell clonal expansion in alopecia areata. On the human side, TCRbeta sequencing was run on scalp tissue and on sorted CD4+ and CD8+ peripheral blood T cells from healthy controls and from alopecia areata patients with either patchy or totalis/universalis disease. Biopsies were taken from tofacitinib-treated patients at baseline and at 4 and 24 weeks of treatment, and a later scalp biopsy was taken in several of the tofacitinib-treated patients. Scalp clonality was compared among normal scalp (n=4), patchy alopecia areata scalp (n=8), and alopecia totalis/universalis scalp (n=8). RNA came from the PAXgene miRNA kit for fixed scalp, the miRNeasy kit for PBMCs, and the RNeasy kit for mouse skin. immunoSEQ multiplex PCR using 35 Vbeta forward primers and 13 Jbeta reverse primers was used to amplify TCRbeta CDR3 regions.

This clone was observed a single time. Its antigen is unknown. No much larger clone exists at a distance of one base, and base qualities are not known. The library was built by means of the immunoSEQ multiplex PCR assay. RNA was extracted from all samples and reverse transcribed into cDNA as template for TCR sequencing. First-strand cDNA was synthesized with SuperScript III using a 2:1 mix of oligo-dT and random hexamers. Amplification bias was assessed with a synthetic immune receptor repertoire, and residual bias was removed computationally. Per the source publication's procedure: After raw reads were preprocessed to remove errors, the CDR3 was defined following IMGT conventions as running from the conserved cysteine to phenylalanine. Clonality was calculated as 1 minus Shannon entropy normalized by log2 of the number of productive unique TCRs. Scalp TCRbeta sequences were cross-referenced with sorted blood CD4 and CD8 repertoires so that the CD4 or CD8 identity of scalp clones could be inferred. The clones in this table, taken by TCRdb from immuneACCESS, are in-frame only. Not every clone is retained; where verified, under half of the shortfall comes from an unresolved V gene, and the cause of the rest is unknown. The DNA gave D and trimming, while V, J and clone size come from that table. This sample has about 210,000 clones in its table, and around 57% of those were observed once. 1.6% of the sample belongs to the ten largest clones.

The time point label corresponds to: less than five weeks on oral tofacitinib. What the treatment or condition label conveys for this sample: oral pan-JAK inhibitor, 5-10 mg twice daily. Peripheral blood and lesional scalp punch biopsies were obtained from patients with alopecia areata. PBMCs were isolated by density centrifugation and stained for CD3, CD4 and CD8, and CD4+ and CD8+ T cells were sorted on a FACSAria. General findings and caveats noted by the study authors: Tofacitinib significantly lowered scalp clonality and the number of expanded CD8+ clones among the top 100 scalp clones. Because the treated cohort was small and included a single nonresponder, larger studies are needed to assess links between baseline CD8+ expansion and response. Shared TCR sequences between patients were less evident than in mice, which may be partly attributable to HLA diversity in the patient population. Many expanded lesional clones were found to persist in scalp and blood during tofacitinib treatment, and relapse after treatment cessation may be partly explained by this persistence. Compared with normal scalp, lesional scalp had higher clonality and more expanded CD8+ clones, particularly in alopecia totalis/universalis, a pattern that suggests antigenic drive. Resident alphabeta T cells in normal human skin are also sequenced, complicating scalp TCR repertoire analysis, unlike mouse skin dominated by gammadelta T cells.

This specimen consisted of CD4+ T cells sorted from blood, obtained at week 4, from a patient treated with tofacitinib. The sequence was obtained from a human donor with alopecia areata.

The CDR3 sequence is CATRQGGDEKLFF. The bases are TGTGCCACAAGACAGGGCGGGGATGAAAAACTGTTTTTT. The receptor chain draws on TRBV15 and TRBJ1-4; 7 central nucleotides agree with TRBD1. Germline trimming: 9 bases from V, 6 bases from J; junction bases outside gene matches: 7. The germline V gene (reference sequence) yields LNHNV for CDR1 and YYDKDF for CDR2. Measured from the cysteine to the phenylalanine, the CDR3 is 13 residues long. Only the CDR3 DNA is retained, 39 bases long and in frame from the first base.